The rows below give T cell receptor beta chains drawn from one sample of a study of blood T cells in healthy people across ages. TCRdb re-analysed the 5' RACE reads in MiXCR, keeping a single row per CDR3 protein. The data show 700,000 to 950,000 distinct CDR3 sequences, roughly 47% seen once. Source material: blood. The receptors were gathered from a woman aged 60-75 years in good health. The CDR3 runs from the conserved cysteine through the conserved F or W. A D gene is named only where the DNA matches it firmly. A clone size is listed for some rows: how often the clone was seen (once, few, many), or a class if it is expanded.

cdr3_nt: TGCAGTGCTAGAGATGGGCGGGACCTCGGGAACGAGCAGTACTTC; cdr3_aa: CSARDGRDLGNEQYF; j_call: TRBJ2-7; clone_size: NA; d_call: NA; v_call: TRBV20-1
cdr3_nt: TGCGCCAGCAGCCCGACAAGTATCCCCGGGGAGCTGTTTTTT; cdr3_aa: CASSPTSIPGELFF; j_call: TRBJ2-2; clone_size: NA; d_call: NA; v_call: TRBV5-1
cdr3_nt: TGTGCCAGCAGCCAAGACCATGGACAGGCCGGAACCTACGAGCAGTACTTC; cdr3_aa: CASSQDHGQAGTYEQYF; j_call: TRBJ2-7; clone_size: few; d_call: TRBD1; v_call: TRBV3-1
cdr3_nt: TGTGCTAGTGGTCCCTGGGACAGTAACAGTTCACCCCTCCACTTT; cdr3_aa: CASGPWDSNSSPLHF; j_call: TRBJ1-6; clone_size: NA; d_call: TRBD1; v_call: TRBV12-5
cdr3_nt: TGTGCCAGCCAGGTGGGCCAGGGTGCTGGCTACACCTTC; cdr3_aa: CASQVGQGAGYTF; j_call: TRBJ1-2; clone_size: NA; d_call: NA; v_call: TRBV12-3/TRBV12-4
cdr3_nt: TGTGCCAGCTCACCACGAGGGACAGCCTCCTACGAGCAGTACTTC; cdr3_aa: CASSPRGTASYEQYF; j_call: TRBJ2-7; clone_size: few; d_call: TRBD1; v_call: TRBV18
cdr3_nt: TGTGCCAGCAGCTTAGGGAACCCGGGGGTCTTTACTGAGCAGTTCTTC; cdr3_aa: CASSLGNPGVFTEQFF; j_call: TRBJ2-1; clone_size: few; d_call: NA; v_call: TRBV7-8
cdr3_nt: TGTGCCATCAGTGATGGCAGGGTTCAACACCGAGAGACCCAGTACTTC; cdr3_aa: CAISDGRVQHRETQYF; j_call: TRBJ2-5; clone_size: NA; d_call: NA; v_call: TRBV10-3
cdr3_nt: TGCGCCAGCAGCTTCAGGGTCACAACCTACAATGAGCAGTTCTTC; cdr3_aa: CASSFRVTTYNEQFF; j_call: TRBJ2-1; clone_size: NA; d_call: NA; v_call: TRBV5-1
cdr3_nt: TGCAGCGTTGGACAGGCTAGCTATGGCTACACCTTC; cdr3_aa: CSVGQASYGYTF; j_call: TRBJ1-2; clone_size: NA; d_call: NA; v_call: TRBV29-1
cdr3_nt: TGCGCCAGCAGCCAAGAGTCAACTAGCGGGGATCAAGAGACCCAGTACTTC; cdr3_aa: CASSQESTSGDQETQYF; j_call: TRBJ2-5; clone_size: NA; d_call: TRBD2; v_call: TRBV4-3
cdr3_nt: TGTGCCAGCGGTAAGGGCCACACAGATACGCAGTATTTT; cdr3_aa: CASGKGHTDTQYF; j_call: TRBJ2-3; clone_size: NA; d_call: NA; v_call: TRBV7-3
cdr3_nt: TGTGCCAGCAGTACGACAGTGGCCTCACACATGAACACTGAAGCTTTCTTT; cdr3_aa: CASSTTVASHMNTEAFF; j_call: TRBJ1-1; clone_size: NA; d_call: NA; v_call: TRBV12-3/TRBV12-4
cdr3_nt: TGTGCCAGCAGCTTAGCGCCAGGGGCCAATGAGCAGTTCTTC; cdr3_aa: CASSLAPGANEQFF; j_call: TRBJ2-1; clone_size: NA; d_call: NA; v_call: TRBV7-2
cdr3_nt: TGTGCCAGCAGGGACAGGGGCCAAGAGACCCAGTACTTC; cdr3_aa: CASRDRGQETQYF; j_call: TRBJ2-5; clone_size: NA; d_call: TRBD1; v_call: TRBV6-1
cdr3_nt: TGTGCCAGCAGCCGGACAGGCATCCAAGAGACCCAGTACTTC; cdr3_aa: CASSRTGIQETQYF; j_call: TRBJ2-5; clone_size: few; d_call: TRBD1; v_call: TRBV6-5
cdr3_nt: TGCGCCAGCAGCATCCGGCGGGGGGGCGACACCGGGGAGCTGTTTTTT; cdr3_aa: CASSIRRGGDTGELFF; j_call: TRBJ2-2; clone_size: NA; d_call: TRBD2; v_call: TRBV5-1
cdr3_nt: TGTGCCAGCAGTTCCCCGTCGGGGGGTATGGGCACTGAAGCTTTCTTT; cdr3_aa: CASSSPSGGMGTEAFF; j_call: TRBJ1-1; clone_size: few; d_call: NA; v_call: TRBV27
cdr3_nt: TGTGCCAGCACCCTACTAGAGCGAGCGGGAGAGTACGAGCAGTACTTC; cdr3_aa: CASTLLERAGEYEQYF; j_call: TRBJ2-7; clone_size: NA; d_call: TRBD2; v_call: TRBV7-9
cdr3_nt: TGTGCCTGGAGTGCCCAGGAGAACACTGAAGCTTTCTTT; cdr3_aa: CAWSAQENTEAFF; j_call: TRBJ1-1; clone_size: NA; d_call: NA; v_call: TRBV30
cdr3_nt: TGTGCCAGCCCCCCCCTTGGGGAGGAAAAGGAGGATACGCAGTATTTT; cdr3_aa: CASPPLGEEKEDTQYF; j_call: TRBJ2-3; clone_size: few; d_call: NA; v_call: TRBV28
cdr3_nt: TGTGCCAGCAGCTTGGTGTGGCGGGAGGGCCCCAATGAGCAGTTCTTC; cdr3_aa: CASSLVWREGPNEQFF; j_call: TRBJ2-1; clone_size: NA; d_call: TRBD2; v_call: TRBV11-2
cdr3_nt: TGTGCCAGCAGCCCTGGGACTGGGGCGTCCAATGAGCAGTTCTTC; cdr3_aa: CASSPGTGASNEQFF; j_call: TRBJ2-1; clone_size: NA; d_call: NA; v_call: TRBV7-3
cdr3_nt: TGTGCCAGCAAACTCATGAGCGTACTAGGAGAGGAGACCCAGTACTTC; cdr3_aa: CASKLMSVLGEETQYF; j_call: TRBJ2-5; clone_size: NA; d_call: NA; v_call: TRBV6-5
cdr3_nt: TGTGCCAGCATCTTGAGGGGTAGCAATCAGCCCCAGCATTTT; cdr3_aa: CASILRGSNQPQHF; j_call: TRBJ1-5; clone_size: few; d_call: NA; v_call: TRBV12-3/TRBV12-4
cdr3_nt: TGTGCCAGCAGCGTAGCGGGACCTGGCTACAATGAGCAGTTCTTC; cdr3_aa: CASSVAGPGYNEQFF; j_call: TRBJ2-1; clone_size: many; d_call: TRBD2; v_call: TRBV25-1
cdr3_nt: TGCAGCGCCCCGGACAGCGGGTGGGTTGGCTACACCTTC; cdr3_aa: CSAPDSGWVGYTF; j_call: TRBJ1-2; clone_size: many; d_call: NA; v_call: TRBV29-1
cdr3_nt: TGCAGTGCTAGACCCAGCGGGGGGGGCAGCACAGATACGCAGTATTTT; cdr3_aa: CSARPSGGGSTDTQYF; j_call: TRBJ2-3; clone_size: NA; d_call: TRBD2; v_call: TRBV20-1
cdr3_nt: TGTGCCAGCAGCTTGCTGGACAGTCTAGCCAAAAACATTCAGTACTTC; cdr3_aa: CASSLLDSLAKNIQYF; j_call: TRBJ2-4; clone_size: NA; d_call: NA; v_call: TRBV11-3
cdr3_nt: TGTGCCAGCTCACGAGAGGGGGGCCGGGATGAAAAACTGTTTTTT; cdr3_aa: CASSREGGRDEKLFF; j_call: TRBJ1-4; clone_size: few; d_call: NA; v_call: TRBV18
cdr3_nt: TGCAGCGTTGTAGGCTCGGCGGGCAGCTCCTACAATGAGCAGTTCTTC; cdr3_aa: CSVVGSAGSSYNEQFF; j_call: TRBJ2-1; clone_size: NA; d_call: NA; v_call: TRBV29-1
cdr3_nt: TGTGCCAGCAGGTGGGACGGGGACTATGGCTACACCTTC; cdr3_aa: CASRWDGDYGYTF; j_call: TRBJ1-2; clone_size: NA; d_call: NA; v_call: TRBV6-5
cdr3_nt: TGTGCCATCAGTGACCCGACAGGGTCTGGGGCCAACGTCCTGACTTTC; cdr3_aa: CAISDPTGSGANVLTF; j_call: TRBJ2-6; clone_size: NA; d_call: TRBD1; v_call: TRBV10-3
cdr3_nt: TGTGCCAGCTCACCACCTGAGGGACAGGGGAAGCAGTACTTC; cdr3_aa: CASSPPEGQGKQYF; j_call: TRBJ2-7; clone_size: NA; d_call: TRBD1; v_call: TRBV18
cdr3_nt: TGCAGCGCTGGGGGACAGGGGTACGAGACCCAGTACTTC; cdr3_aa: CSAGGQGYETQYF; j_call: TRBJ2-5; clone_size: many; d_call: TRBD1; v_call: TRBV29-1
cdr3_nt: TGTGCCAGCAGCATGACTAGCGGGAGAGCCCACGAGCAGTACTTC; cdr3_aa: CASSMTSGRAHEQYF; j_call: TRBJ2-7; clone_size: NA; d_call: TRBD2; v_call: TRBV7-2
cdr3_nt: TGTGCCAGCAGCCGCACCGGGACAGGCTCCTACGAGCAGTACTTC; cdr3_aa: CASSRTGTGSYEQYF; j_call: TRBJ2-7; clone_size: many; d_call: TRBD1; v_call: TRBV6-5
cdr3_nt: TGTGCCAGTAGTATAAAAGGCACAGGGGCCGGGGCCAACGTCCTGACTTTC; cdr3_aa: CASSIKGTGAGANVLTF; j_call: TRBJ2-6; clone_size: NA; d_call: TRBD1; v_call: TRBV19
cdr3_nt: TGCAGTGCTAGTGGGCCAGTCCAAGAGACCCAGTACTTC; cdr3_aa: CSASGPVQETQYF; j_call: TRBJ2-5; clone_size: NA; d_call: NA; v_call: TRBV20-1
cdr3_nt: TGTGCCAGCTCACCGACAGCAGTCAGCAACACTGAAGCTTTCTTT; cdr3_aa: CASSPTAVSNTEAFF; j_call: TRBJ1-1; clone_size: few; d_call: NA; v_call: TRBV18
cdr3_nt: TGTGCCAGCAGTTTGGGGGGGCACTATGGCTACACCTTC; cdr3_aa: CASSLGGHYGYTF; j_call: TRBJ1-2; clone_size: few; d_call: NA; v_call: TRBV12-3/TRBV12-4
cdr3_nt: TGTGCCAGCTCACCGGGACAGGTAGCCCCCTACGAGCAGTACTTC; cdr3_aa: CASSPGQVAPYEQYF; j_call: TRBJ2-7; clone_size: NA; d_call: TRBD1; v_call: TRBV18
cdr3_nt: TGTGCTAGCAGCTTAAATCTAGCGGTCTCCTACAATGAGCAGTTCTTC; cdr3_aa: CASSLNLAVSYNEQFF; j_call: TRBJ2-1; clone_size: many; d_call: TRBD2; v_call: TRBV7-7
cdr3_nt: TGTGCCAGCAGGTATATGGGTGGCTACACCTTC; cdr3_aa: CASRYMGGYTF; j_call: TRBJ1-2; clone_size: NA; d_call: NA; v_call: TRBV3-1